The subject of this entry is one T cell receptor beta chain. The record originates from a study of blood T cell repertoires in COVID-19. Here immunoSEQ multiplex PCR was the method, and the copy in TCRdb shows in-frame clones only, minus some. The table lists roughly 72,000 clones, about four fifths of them singletons. Trimming removed 6 bases at V and 4 bases at J, with 15 bases between. The CDR3 runs to 14 residues. CDR1 is MDHEN and CDR2 is SYDVKM in the germline V gene. This TCR was recovered from a man in his sixties or seventies who had recovered from COVID-19. The chain carries TRBV28 and TRBJ1-2; tentative D call: TRBD1 (5 bases). Source material: peripheral blood. The CDR3 here is CASSNQGYGYGYTF. Here the CDR3 DNA reads TGTGCCAGCAGCAACCAGGGTTACGGCTATGGCTACACCTTC.